Below are 23 T cell receptor beta chains sequenced from a single sample in a study of siplizumab effects on memory and regulatory T cells. Measured with immunoSEQ multiplex PCR; TCRdb has only the in-frame clones, and not every one. The sample includes about 110,000 clones, roughly 92% seen only once; the top ten take around 1.3%. The sample consisted of CD4+ T cells sorted from blood. All receptors derive from a human donor in good health.

CDR3 sequence (DNA): TGTGCCAGCAGTGATTGGGATCGTGAGACCCAGTACTTC. It yields the protein CASSDWDRETQYF. This sequence joins TRBV25-1 and TRBJ2-5; unclear D gene. CDR3 size: 13 residues. Germline-derived CDR1 and CDR2 are MGHDK and SYGVNS. V dropped 3 bases and J dropped 5 bases, with 10 bases sitting between them. Supplemented by reference TRBV25-1 and TRBJ2-5, the full variable domain reads EADIYQTPRYLVIGTGKKITLECSQTMGHDKMYWYQQDPGMELHLIHYSYGVNSTEKGDLSSESTVSRIRTEHFPLTLESARPSHTSQYLCASSDWDRETQYFGPGTRLLVL.

The gene calls are TRBV5-4 and TRBJ2-1, with TRBD2 matching 9 bases. CDR1 and CDR2 from the germline V gene are SGHNT and YYREEE (reference sequence). The trim removed 0 bases at V and 2 bases at J, leaving 9 bases unmatched. The CDR3 has 18 residues. The CDR3: CASSLALAGLAAYNEQFF. The DNA for the CDR3 is TGTGCCAGCAGCTTGGCCCTAGCGGGACTCGCGGCCTACAATGAGCAGTTCTTC.

The chain joins TRBV28 to TRBJ2-3; D is perhaps TRBD2 (7 bases). From germline, CDR1 is MDHEN and CDR2 SYDVKM. This CDR3 comprises 16 residues. Trimming took 6 bases from V and 0 from J, leaving 16 bases between them. The CDR3 spells CASSRRRGASTDTQYF. The CDR3 coding sequence is TGTGCCAGCAGCCGAAGACGGGGGGCGAGCACAGATACGCAGTATTTT.

The chain uses TRBV6-1 and TRBJ2-3, with D perhaps assigned TRBD1 or TRBD2 (6 bases each). Looked up from germline, CDR1 is MNHNS and CDR2 is SASEGT. V gave up 7 bases and J gave up 5 bases, with 13 bases separating them. The CDR3 spans 13 residues. The CDR3 here is CASKLQGGDTQYF. CDR3 in DNA: TGTGCCAGCAAGCTACAGGGAGGAGATACGCAGTATTTT.

The table lists this clone with a count of one. The chain joins TRBV10-1 to TRBJ2-2; 7 bases agree with TRBD1. V lost 0 bases and J lost 4; bases outside the gene matches: 8. The CDR3 is 17 amino acids. Germline lookup yields CDR1 WNHNN and CDR2 SYGVQD (reference sequence). The CDR3 region is CASSESRGGQITGELFF. As DNA, the CDR3 is TGCGCCAGCAGTGAGTCGAGAGGGGGACAGATCACCGGGGAGCTGTTTTTT.

The gene calls are TRBV7-9 and TRBJ2-5, with D perhaps assigned TRBD1 or TRBD2 (5 bases each). Trimming left V 5 bases short and J 5 bases short, with 9 bases between. Germline values: CDR1 SEHNR, CDR2 FQNEAQ (reference sequence). This CDR3 is built from 12 residues. The CDR3 nucleotides read TGTGCCAGCAGCCCATGGGGGGAGACCCAGTACTTC. This encodes CASSPWGETQYF.

V is TRBV10-3 and J is TRBJ2-6; 10 bases align to TRBD1. The CDR3 is 17 amino acids. CDR1 is ENHRY, CDR2 SYGVKD, per germline. V was clipped by 5 bases and J by 1 base; unmatched bases: 5. CDR3 sequence: CAISSGQGTSGANVLTF. In DNA, the CDR3 is TGTGCCATCAGTTCGGGACAGGGGACTTCTGGGGCCAACGTCCTGACTTTC.

The rearrangement joins TRBV7-9 to TRBJ1-1; D is unresolved. Trimming removed 7 bases at V and 1 base at J, with 10 bases between. The CDR3 covers 13 residues. CDR1 is SEHNR and CDR2 is FQNEAQ in the germline V gene (reference sequence). CDR3 sequence reads: CASTRYQNTEAFF. In DNA form, the CDR3 reads TGTGCCAGCACCAGGTACCAGAACACTGAAGCTTTCTTT.

V gene TRBV7-2 combines with J gene TRBJ1-1; D remains ambiguous. The CDR3 covers 12 residues. V dropped 5 bases and J dropped 4 bases, with 8 bases sitting between them. Germline values: CDR1 SGHTA, CDR2 FQGNSA. CDR3 bases: TGTGCCAGCAGCCCCGGATTCACTGAAGCTTTCTTT. Translating it yields CASSPGFTEAFF.

The chain has TRBV2 and TRBJ1-2; 8 bases line up with TRBD1. V lost 8 bases to trimming and J lost 8 bases; unmatched junction nucleotides: 1. This CDR3 has 10 amino acids. Germline V CDR1 and CDR2: SNHLY, FYNNEI. The CDR3 sequence: CASDRGGYTF. In DNA form, the CDR3 reads TGTGCCAGCGACAGGGGAGGCTACACCTTC.

The V gene is TRBV30, the J gene TRBJ2-7; D call uncertain. V shed 3 bases and J shed 4 bases, with 10 bases lying between them. CDR3 size: 12 residues. CDR1 is GTSNPN and CDR2 is SVGIG in the germline V gene (reference sequence). The CDR3 sequence: CAWSASGYEQYF. The DNA of the CDR3 is TGTGCCTGGAGCGCATCCGGGTACGAGCAGTACTTC.

The rearrangement links TRBV4-1 to TRBJ2-3; 7 bases are a match to TRBD2. Germline loops: CDR1 MGHRA, CDR2 YSYEKL. Losses at the gene ends were 0 bases for V and 8 bases for J; bases not matched to a gene: 2. CDR3 length equals 13 residues. CDR3 coding DNA: TGCGCCAGCAGCCAAGATGGGGGGGTTACGCAGTATTTT. Its protein product is CASSQDGGVTQYF.

The rearrangement joins TRBV4-1 to TRBJ1-2; 8 bases match TRBD1. CDR1 is MGHRA, CDR2 YSYEKL, per germline. The CDR3 sequence is 15 residues long. V lost 1 base, J lost 4 bases, and 5 bases stayed unmatched. The CDR3 DNA reads TGCGCCAGCAGCCAAGGACAGGGGCCTTCCTATGGCTACACCTTC. Its protein product is CASSQGQGPSYGYTF.

The J gene is TRBJ2-7, the V gene TRBV29-1; a weak D match, TRBD2 (5 bases). Germline V gives CDR1 SQVTM, CDR2 ANQGSEA. There are 11 residues in the CDR3. Trimming removed 6 bases at V and 2 bases at J, with 8 bases between. The CDR3, as DNA: TGCAGCGTGCGGGCCCCCTACGAGCAGTACTTC. Protein: CSVRAPYEQYF.

The V gene is TRBV18, the J gene TRBJ1-4; D might be TRBD1 (5 bases). Germline V gene lookup returns CDR1 KGHSH and CDR2 LQKENI. V was pared by 3 bases and J by 8 bases, with 19 bases between. This CDR3 contains 16 residues. CDR3 sequence (DNA): TGTGCCAGCTCACCCCCGAACAAAGGGGCGAGGGAAAAACTGTTTTTT. It is translated as CASSPPNKGAREKLFF.

This chain joins TRBV5-4 and TRBJ2-3; 8 nucleotides match TRBD2. This CDR3 is built from 19 residues. V was pared by 4 bases and J by 0 bases, with 16 bases of the junction left unmatched. From germline, CDR1 is SGHNT and CDR2 YYREEE (reference sequence). CDR3 residues: CASSPGGYGGRTSTDTQYF. DNA for the CDR3: TGTGCCAGCAGCCCGGGGGGATATGGCGGGAGGACTAGCACAGATACGCAGTATTTT.

This clone was observed once. This sequence joins TRBV29-1 and TRBJ2-7, with 8 positions matching TRBD1. From germline, CDR1 is SQVTM and CDR2 ANQGSEA. V shed 7 bases and J 6 bases; nucleotides not matched to a gene: 14. The CDR3 covers 14 residues. CDR3 amino acids: CSAKDRVALGEQYF. The CDR3 DNA follows: TGCAGCGCCAAGGACAGGGTGGCCTTAGGCGAGCAGTACTTC.

The chain recombines TRBV4-1 with TRBJ2-4, with D unresolved. CDR3 length: 14 residues. Trimming removed 2 bases from V and 7 bases from J, with 12 bases in between. CDR1 MGHRA and CDR2 YSYEKL come from the germline V gene. DNA of the CDR3: TGCGCCAGCAGCCAAAATATACCTGCTAACATTCAGTACTTC. Protein: CASSQNIPANIQYF.

The V gene is TRBV6-1, the J gene TRBJ2-1, with D possibly matching TRBD2 (6 bases). Looked up from germline, CDR1 is MNHNS and CDR2 is SASEGT. This CDR3 spans 13 amino acids. V gave up 11 bases and J gave up 0 bases, with 11 bases separating them. The CDR3 reads CAGGSSSYNEQFF. The CDR3 DNA follows: TGTGCCGGGGGGAGCAGCTCCTACAATGAGCAGTTCTTC.

The rearrangement uses TRBV6-5 and TRBJ1-4; tentative D call: TRBD1 (5 bases). This CDR3 contains 16 residues. V was pared by 0 bases and J by 4 bases, with 12 bases between. CDR1 is MNHEY and CDR2 is SVGAGI in the germline V gene. In nucleotides, the CDR3 is TGTGCCAGCAGTTACTCAGAGGGGAGTAGTAATGAAAAACTGTTTTTT. Its protein product is CASSYSEGSSNEKLFF.

This sequence joins TRBV6-5 and TRBJ1-2; a weak D match, TRBD1 (5 bases). CDR3 length equals 15 residues. CDR1 is MNHEY, CDR2 SVGAGI, per germline. V was pared by 0 bases and J by 2 bases, with 10 bases between. The CDR3, as DNA: TGTGCCAGCAGTTACTCCGCGGGACTGAACTATGGCTACACCTTC. This gives the protein CASSYSAGLNYGYTF.

This clone showed up just a few times. CDR3 in DNA: TGTGCCACCAGCAGGGTACACGGCACCGGGGAGCTGTTTTTT. Encoded protein: CATSRVHGTGELFF. The rearrangement uses TRBV15 and TRBJ2-2; D gene uncertain. This CDR3 is built from 14 residues. Germline V CDR1 and CDR2: LNHNV, YYDKDF (reference sequence). Trimming took 3 bases from V and 4 from J, leaving 9 bases between them.

V is TRBV6-5 and J is TRBJ1-1; perhaps TRBD1 as D (5 bases). Germline V gives CDR1 MNHEY, CDR2 SVGAGI. V lost 3 bases, J lost 1 base, and 12 bases lay in between. The CDR3 runs 15 residues. CDR3 coding DNA: TGTGCCAGCAGTTATCCTTCCGGGACGAACACTGAAGCTTTCTTT. Translation gives CASSYPSGTNTEAFF.